The rows below give T cell receptor beta chains drawn from one sample of a study of a mutant IDH1 vaccine in newly diagnosed glioma. Assay: immunoSEQ multiplex PCR; the TCRdb copy retains only in-frame clones and omits some. The table has 99,000 or so clones, roughly 89% seen once. Sample: PBMCs, taken from a glioma patient treated with radiotherapy, temozolomide or both. These receptors were collected from a woman in her forties or fifties with glioma. Both conserved end residues are part of each CDR3.

v_call	j_call	cdr3_aa
TRBV30	TRBJ2-1	CAWTSGLGEQFF
TRBV6-1	TRBJ1-5	CASSESTGNNQPQHF
TRBV21-1	TRBJ2-5	CASSKLAGQETQYF
TRBV7-9	TRBJ1-2	CASSLAEGVDGYTF
TRBV6-6	TRBJ2-3	CASSSWGGGDTQYF
TRBV5-5	TRBJ2-7	CASSFSGQASLTYEQYF
TRBV28	TRBJ2-4	CASTRTAGSKNIQYF
TRBV6-5	TRBJ1-6	CASSYGLSSYNSPLHF
TRBV6-5	TRBJ1-2	CASSTQGANYGYTF
TRBV11-2	TRBJ1-5	CASSLVGGQPQHF
TRBV27	TRBJ1-2	CASSLLGGANYGYTF
TRBV27	TRBJ2-7	CASSGGLAASYEQYF
TRBV18	TRBJ2-7	CASSPPSRNYEQYF
TRBV27	TRBJ1-5	CASSLSAGNSNQPQHF
TRBV21-1	TRBJ2-7	CASSKALSGGRACYEQYF